The entry below gives a single T cell receptor (beta chain) sequence along with its context. Its antigen is still unknown. This sample was taken from a study of shared clonotypes between healthy human individuals. Each donor was a Caucasian adult residing in Nashville, Tennessee. General study findings and limits: Clonotype sharing across a few donors was observed for around 5% of naive CD4 clonotypes. Relative to their counterparts shared across all four donors, non-shared clonotypes exhibited diminished generation probabilities.

Replicate sorted-subset PCRs were loaded with around 0.2 ug DNA, 31,000 or so T cell genomes. TCRdb keeps only in-frame clones here, not all; method: immunoSEQ multiplex PCR. This sample yields a few million clones, of which approximately 93% are seen a single time; 0.39% belongs to the top ten. V dropped 1 base and J dropped 1 base, with 17 bases sitting between them. CDR1 is MNHNS and CDR2 is SASEGT in the germline V gene. The CDR3 runs to 18 residues. V usage is TRBV6-1 and J usage is TRBJ1-5; tentative D call: TRBD1 (6 bases). The origin of this receptor is a man between 18 and 35 years old in good health. Some clones in this sample may be carry-over from other donors' samples. Source material: naive CD4+ T cells from PBMCs. Subset noted: CD45RA+ positively selected. CDR3 amino acids: CASSEGRAQGRSNQPQHF. DNA for the CDR3: TGTGCCAGCAGTGAAGGACGTGCGCAGGGGAGGAGCAATCAGCCCCAGCATTTT.